This TCR beta chain is drawn from a study of T cell responses to AZD1222 COVID-19 vaccine. Trimming shortened V by 3 bases and J by 2 bases, and 8 bases separated the two germline ends. The CDR3 contains 13 residues. Germline loops: CDR1 MGHRA, CDR2 YSYEKL. The protocol was immunoSEQ multiplex PCR, while the TCRdb copy is restricted to in-frame clones and leaves out a portion. The sample carries some 200,000 clones, 80% to 95% recorded once. This material consisted of peripheral blood, taken 28 days after the second AZD1222 dose. The clonotype originates from an adult who received the AZD1222 COVID-19 vaccine. The chain is built from TRBV4-1 and TRBJ2-7, with D perhaps TRBD1 or TRBD2 (5 bases each). CDR3: CASSQGDTYEQYF. CDR3 nucleotides: TGCGCCAGCAGCCAGGGGGATACCTACGAGCAGTACTTC.